This T cell receptor (beta chain) was documented in a study of blood T cell repertoires in COVID-19. The overall study: The samples span acute and convalescent COVID-19 from the United States, Italy and Spain. T cells, B-cell-depleted T cells, or PBMCs provided the cDNA or gDNA that served as material.

Original data processing: Reference gene primer amplification gave nucleated cell count estimates. Sequenced by immunoSEQ multiplex PCR; TCRdb stores in-frame clones only, minus some. The V and J calls and clone size are taken from that table; D and trimming were inferred from the DNA. The top ten clones hold 5.5% to 8% of a sample with fewer than 150,000 clones, roughly 80% of them seen once. Per the germline V gene, CDR1 is SGHNT and CDR2 is YENEEA. Trimming removed 0 bases from V and 7 bases from J; junction bases left unmatched: 8. The CDR3 is 15 amino acids. The receptor comes from a human donor in a cohort sampled during active COVID-19. This chain joins TRBV11-3 and TRBJ1-1, with 7 bases identical to TRBD1. Sequenced input: peripheral blood. The CDR3 DNA is TGTGCCAGCAGCTTAGAGGCGACAGGGATACATGAAGCTTTCTTT. It yields the protein CASSLEATGIHEAFF.